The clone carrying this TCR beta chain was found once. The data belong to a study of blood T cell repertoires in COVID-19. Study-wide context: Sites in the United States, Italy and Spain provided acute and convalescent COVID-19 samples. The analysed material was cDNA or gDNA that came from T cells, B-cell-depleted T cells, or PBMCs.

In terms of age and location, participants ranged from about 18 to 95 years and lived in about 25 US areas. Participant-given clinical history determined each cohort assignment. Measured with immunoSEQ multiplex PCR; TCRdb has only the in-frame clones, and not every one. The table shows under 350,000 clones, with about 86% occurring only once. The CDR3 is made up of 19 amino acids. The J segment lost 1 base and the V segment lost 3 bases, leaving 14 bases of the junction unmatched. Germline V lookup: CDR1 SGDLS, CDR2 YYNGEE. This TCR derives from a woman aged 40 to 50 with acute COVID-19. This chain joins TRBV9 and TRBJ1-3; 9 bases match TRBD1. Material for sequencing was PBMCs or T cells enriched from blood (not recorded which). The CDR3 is CASSAAGTGLGQSGNTIYF. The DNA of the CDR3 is TGTGCCAGCAGCGCCGCCGGGACAGGGTTGGGGCAGTCTGGAAACACCATATATTTT. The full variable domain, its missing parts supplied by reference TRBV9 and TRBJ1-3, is DSGVTQTPKHLITATGQRVTLRCSPRSGDLSVYWYQQSLDQGLQFLIQYYNGEERAKGNILERFSAQQFPDLHSELNLSSLELGDSALYFCASSAAGTGLGQSGNTIYFGEGSWLTVV.